The clone carrying this T cell receptor beta chain was seen only a few times. What it binds is unknown. Looked up from germline, CDR1 is MNHEY and CDR2 is SMNVEV (reference sequence). Trimming left V 4 bases short and J 2 bases short, with 9 bases between. This CDR3 comprises 13 residues. This sample stems from a study of early T cells in non-severe SARS-CoV-2 infection. Study in general: Alpha and beta chains were unpaired, from unsorted whole-blood bulk RNA. Study-level points and caveats: Using VDJdb, the matching emphasized anti-spike CD8 responses while missing private and CD4 specificities.

TCRdb re-called the 5' RACE reads with MiXCR, one entry per CDR3 protein. Found here are around 53,000 distinct CDR3 sequences, approximately 7.6% of them singletons; the top ten hold roughly 5%. Sequenced sample: whole blood. This chain joins TRBV27 and TRBJ2-7; D perhaps matches TRBD1 (5 bases). This TCR was recovered from an adult who was a healthcare worker with PCR-confirmed SARS-CoV-2 infection or an uninfected control (not recorded which). CDR3 sequence reads: CASSYRTAYEQYF. The CDR3 DNA is TGTGCCAGCAGTTACAGGACCGCCTACGAGCAGTACTTC.